This T cell receptor beta chain is drawn from a study of blood T cell repertoires in COVID-19. In the study overall: Researchers got acute and convalescent COVID-19 samples from the United States, Italy and Spain.

The V segment lost 6 bases and the J segment 4 bases; nucleotides outside the gene matches: 10. Germline lookup yields CDR1 KGHSH and CDR2 LQKENI. There are 15 residues in the CDR3. Authors' processing steps: Reference gene primer amplification in the assay estimated nucleated cell counts. Profiling relied on immunoSEQ multiplex PCR, and the TCRdb table lists in-frame clones only, not all of them. V, J and clone size are those of that table, while D and trimming were read from the DNA. This sample has about 120,000 clones, with 85% to 90% found just once. Sequencing was done on a sample of peripheral blood. This receptor was taken from a woman in her fifties or sixties with COVID-19, enrolled during active disease. The V and J genes are TRBV18 and TRBJ2-3, with 7 bases lining up with TRBD1. CDR3 residues: CASSPARQGPDTQYF. The CDR3 nucleotides read TGTGCCAGCTCCCCTGCGAGACAGGGTCCAGATACGCAGTATTTT.